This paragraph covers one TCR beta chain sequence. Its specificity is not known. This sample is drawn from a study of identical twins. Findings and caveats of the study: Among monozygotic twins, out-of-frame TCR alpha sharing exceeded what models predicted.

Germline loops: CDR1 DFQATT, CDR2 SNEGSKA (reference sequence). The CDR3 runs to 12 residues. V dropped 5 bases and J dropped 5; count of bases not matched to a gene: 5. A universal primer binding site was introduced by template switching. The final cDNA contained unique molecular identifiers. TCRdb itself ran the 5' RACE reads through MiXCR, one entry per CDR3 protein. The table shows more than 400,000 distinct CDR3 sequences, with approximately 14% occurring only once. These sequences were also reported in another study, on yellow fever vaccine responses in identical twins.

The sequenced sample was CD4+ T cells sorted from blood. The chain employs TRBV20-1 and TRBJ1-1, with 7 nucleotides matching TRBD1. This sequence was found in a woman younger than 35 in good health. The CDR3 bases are TGCAGTGCTCCGACAGGGATTACTGAAGCTTTCTTT. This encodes CSAPTGITEAFF.